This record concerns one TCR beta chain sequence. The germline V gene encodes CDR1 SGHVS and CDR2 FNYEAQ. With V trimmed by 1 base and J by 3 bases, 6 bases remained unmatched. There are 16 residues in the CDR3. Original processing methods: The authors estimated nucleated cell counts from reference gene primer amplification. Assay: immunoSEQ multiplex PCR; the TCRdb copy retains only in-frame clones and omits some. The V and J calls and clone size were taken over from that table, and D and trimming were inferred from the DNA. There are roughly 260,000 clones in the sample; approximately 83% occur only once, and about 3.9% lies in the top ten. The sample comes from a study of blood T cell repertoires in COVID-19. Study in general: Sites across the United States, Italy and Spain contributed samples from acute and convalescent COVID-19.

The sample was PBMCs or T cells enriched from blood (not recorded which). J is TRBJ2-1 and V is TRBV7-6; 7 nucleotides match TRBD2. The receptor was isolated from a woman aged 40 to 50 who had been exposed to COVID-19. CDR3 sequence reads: CASSLGSRDYYNEQFF. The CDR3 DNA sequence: TGTGCCAGCAGCTTAGGATCCCGGGACTACTACAATGAGCAGTTCTTC.